This T cell receptor (beta chain) was sequenced for a study of regulatory T cells in long-lasting Graves disease. Study outcomes and limitations: Researchers reported studying only peripheral blood, not thyroid tissue.

In its sample, this clonotype was seen many times. Its antigen remains unknown. Relying on iRepertoire HTBI primers and Arm-PCR of CDR3 regions, the team built TCR beta libraries. TCRdb reanalysed the multiplex PCR reads using MiXCR and keeps one entry per CDR3 protein. The sample has some 250,000 distinct CDR3 sequences, around 18% seen once. This CDR3 comprises 17 residues. CDR1 LGHDT and CDR2 YNNKEL come from the germline V gene (reference sequence). Germline trimming cut 0 bases from V and 4 bases from J; bases unmatched to any gene: 7. Time point specified: newly diagnosed GD, antithyroid drugs for less than 3 months. Generation of the TCR library employed RNA extracted from PBMCs. These data also featured in a second study, about T cells in Graves' hyperthyroidism and ophthalmopathy. That paper notes: Separating ophthalmopathy from stable hyperthyroidism was achieved by a 13 V-J model.

The source is a woman in her twenties or thirties with Graves disease. The genes are TRBV3-1 and TRBJ2-3, with 10 bases fitting TRBD2. Sequences were derived from peripheral blood mononuclear cells (PBMCs), sampled at new diagnosis, from a patient treated with antithyroid drugs. The CDR3: CASSQEGASGGADTQYF. CDR3 in DNA: TGTGCCAGCAGCCAAGAGGGTGCTAGCGGGGGAGCAGATACGCAGTATTTT.